The 25 T cell receptor beta chains below all came from one sample that was sequenced in a study of post-analysis software for immune sequencing data. Study-level results: Patients had higher frequencies than controls of about five TRBV segments, including TRBV5-6, TRBV5-1 and TRBV20-1.

These receptors' targets are unknown. Unique molecular identifiers were built into the TCR beta cDNA libraries. TCRdb passed the PCR reads through MiXCR, listing each CDR3 protein once. This sample has about 430,000 distinct CDR3 sequences, with approximately 39% found just once. The sample consisted of blood. These receptors originate from a girl aged 2 to 9 with multiple sclerosis.

Of note for this clonotype: A much bigger clone sits one base away, suggesting this may be a read error. The rearrangement links TRBV20-1 to TRBJ2-7; TRBD1 agrees at 7 bases. V trimming: 6 bases; J trimming: 12 bases; junction bases outside the gene matches: 20. This CDR3 comprises 14 residues. Germline loops: CDR1 DFQATT, CDR2 SNEGSKA (reference sequence). CDR3 amino acids: CSAPPLGTEETRYF. CDR3 bases: TGCAGTGCCCCCCCACTCGGGACAGAAGAGACCCGGTACTTC.

The V call is TRBV7-9, the J call TRBJ1-1; D is undetermined. This CDR3 comprises 16 residues. From germline, CDR1 is SEHNR and CDR2 FQNEAQ (reference sequence). Trimming pared 5 bases from V and 1 base from J, leaving 17 bases between. The CDR3 DNA follows: TGTGCCAGCAGCCTCCCTAGGAGTGCCACGAACACTGAAGCTTTCTTT. It is translated as CASSLPRSATNTEAFF.

This clonotype was observed a few times. This chain links TRBV10-3 with TRBJ2-7, with a weak D call TRBD1 (6 bases). Trimming stripped 7 bases from V and 3 bases from J, with 10 bases between. This CDR3 has 12 amino acids. Germline-derived CDR1 and CDR2 are ENHRY and SYGVKD. Here the CDR3 reads CAIKSDSYEQYF. For the CDR3, the DNA is TGTGCCATCAAATCGGACAGCTACGAGCAGTACTTC.

The gene calls are TRBV28 and TRBJ2-1; TRBD2 aligns across 7 bases. The CDR3 extends over 14 amino acids. The V gene end was trimmed by 4 bases and the J gene end by 8 bases; junction bases not matched to a gene: 8. Germline CDR1 and CDR2: MDHEN and SYDVKM. CDR3 in amino acids: CASSSGGGTYEQFF. The CDR3 nucleotides read TGTGCCAGCAGTTCCGGGGGAGGGACGTATGAGCAGTTCTTC. Full variable domain (outside the CDR3, taken from reference TRBV28 and TRBJ2-1): DVKVTQSSRYLVKRTGEKVFLECVQDMDHENMFWYRQDPGLGLRLIYFSYDVKMKEKGDIPEGYSVSREKKERFSLILESASTNQTSMYLCASSSGGGTYEQFFGPGTRLTVL.

This clonotype came up a few times. The V gene is TRBV5-1, the J gene TRBJ2-1; D is uncertain. The germline CDR1 and CDR2 sequences are SGHRS and YFSETQ. The CDR3 extends over 15 amino acids. V was clipped by 4 bases and J by 2 bases, with 13 bases between them. CDR3 DNA: TGCGCCAGCAGCCTAGAATCTGGCCCCTACAATGAGCAGTTCTTC. Protein sequence: CASSLESGPYNEQFF.

The CDR3 DNA sequence: TGTGCCAGCAGCTTTCCGGGACTAGCGGGCGGGAGGGACATTCAGTACTTC. Translating it yields CASSFPGLAGGRDIQYF. The V call is TRBV7-2, the J call TRBJ2-4, with 12 positions matching TRBD2. This CDR3 has 17 amino acids. Germline CDR1 SGHTA, CDR2 FQGNSA. J lost 8 bases, V lost 3 bases, and 11 bases had no gene match.

This clonotype was picked up a small number of times. This sequence joins TRBV6-5 and TRBJ2-7, with D perhaps matching TRBD1 or TRBD2 (6 bases each). Between the trimmed V and J ends, which lost 0 bases and 0 bases, there was a span of 12 bases. The CDR3 has 16 residues. Per the germline V gene, CDR1 is MNHEY and CDR2 is SVGAGI. CDR3 bases: TGTGCCAGCAGTTACTCGACGGGGGCCCTCTCCTACGAGCAGTACTTC. Protein sequence: CASSYSTGALSYEQYF.

This chain connects TRBV10-1 to TRBJ2-5, with D uncertain. The assigned J gene may be wrong: the sequence end matches TRBJ2-7 better. The CDR3 totals 12 residues. Germline CDR1 and CDR2: WNHNN and SYGVQD (reference sequence). CDR3 nucleotides: TGCGCCAGCAGTGAAAACCCGGCCGAGCAGTACTTC. It encodes CASSENPAEQYF.

CDR3 sequence reads: CASSPSSIGGIHGYTF. CDR3 coding DNA: TGCGCCAGCAGCCCATCGAGTATAGGGGGCATCCATGGCTACACCTTC. The chain employs TRBV4-1 and TRBJ1-2, with 7 bases matching TRBD1. Germline-derived CDR1 and CDR2 are MGHRA and YSYEKL. This CDR3 region has 16 residues. With 4 bases clipped from V and 6 bases from J, the junction kept 14 bases outside the gene matches.

The chain recombines TRBV20-1 with TRBJ2-4; 9 bases map to TRBD2. The CDR3 spans 15 residues. Germline loops: CDR1 DFQATT, CDR2 SNEGSKA (reference sequence). J was trimmed by 5 bases and V by 2 bases; bases with no gene match: 7. CDR3 loop: CSARLRGLAENIQYF. CDR3 sequence (DNA): TGCAGTGCTAGACTTCGGGGACTAGCTGAAAACATTCAGTACTTC.

This clonotype was seen more than once but under ten times. The J gene is TRBJ2-3, the V gene TRBV7-9, with D unresolved. This CDR3 has 15 residues. The germline V gene has CDR1 SEHNR and CDR2 FQNEAQ (reference sequence). Trimming shortened V by 5 bases and J by 4 bases, and 16 bases separated the two germline ends. The CDR3 region has the DNA TGTGCCAGCAGCCCCGCGGACGTTAGAGCAGATACGCAGTATTTT. It translates to CASSPADVRADTQYF.

This clonotype was counted many times. V and J are TRBV7-9 and TRBJ1-2, with D possibly TRBD1 on 5 matching bases. This CDR3 has 11 amino acids. Germline V gene data show CDR1 as SEHNR and CDR2 as FQNEAQ (reference sequence). V was cut by 8 bases and J by 6 bases, with 10 bases left in between. The CDR3 sequence: CASDRGDGYTF. In DNA form, the CDR3 reads TGTGCCAGCGATCGAGGGGATGGCTACACCTTC.

For the CDR3, the DNA is TGTGCCAGCAGTCAAGACATTCCCTACGAGCAGTACTTC. Translating it yields CASSQDIPYEQYF. The V and J genes are TRBV28 and TRBJ2-7; no definite D call. This CDR3 spans 13 amino acids. Trimming removed 5 bases at V and 2 bases at J, with 10 bases between. The germline V gene has CDR1 MDHEN and CDR2 SYDVKM.

The table lists this clonotype with a few counts. The CDR3 sequence is CAISDIQDEQYF. The DNA for the CDR3 is TGTGCCATCAGTGATATACAGGACGAGCAGTACTTC. The genes are TRBV10-3 and TRBJ2-7; the D gene is possibly TRBD1 (5 bases). The germline V and J ends were trimmed by 3 bases and 5 bases, with 8 bases remaining between them. This CDR3 has 12 residues. The germline gives CDR1 ENHRY, CDR2 SYGVKD.

This chain joins TRBV5-5 and TRBJ1-2; D is ambiguous. Germline V gives CDR1 SGHKS, CDR2 YYEKEE (reference sequence). Trimming removed 4 bases from V and 0 bases from J, with 25 bases in between. This CDR3 is built from 19 residues. The CDR3 bases are TGTGCCAGCAGCCGTACCCTCCTAGAGACCGCCATCCCTAACTATGGCTACACCTTC. Its protein is CASSRTLLETAIPNYGYTF.

This clonotype was picked up a small number of times. The chain is built from TRBV10-3 and TRBJ1-2; no clear D gene. V was trimmed by 4 bases and J by 8 bases, leaving 17 bases between them. Looked up from germline, CDR1 is ENHRY and CDR2 is SYGVKD. CDR3 length: 14 amino acids. The CDR3 reads CAISVGDWEGGYTF. The CDR3 bases are TGTGCCATCAGTGTCGGGGATTGGGAGGGCGGCTACACCTTC.

The chain is built from TRBV20-1 and TRBJ2-1; 8 bases line up with TRBD2. J gave up 12 bases and V 3 bases, and 7 bases lay outside the gene matches. The CDR3 loop spans 12 amino acids. CDR1 DFQATT and CDR2 SNEGSKA come from the germline V gene (reference sequence). The DNA of the CDR3 is TGCAGTGCTAGCGGGGGGGCCGGTGGGCAGTTCTTC. Translated, it gives CSASGGAGGQFF.

The chain couples TRBV12-3 or TRBV12-4 to TRBJ1-2; a weak D match, TRBD1 (6 bases). This CDR3 contains 15 residues. The germline V and J ends were trimmed by 6 bases and 2 bases, with 16 bases remaining between them. CDR3 DNA: TGTGCCAGCAGCGCGGACAGCTCTTTGAACTATGGCTACACCTTC. Protein: CASSADSSLNYGYTF.

This chain links TRBV12-3 or TRBV12-4 with TRBJ2-3; 7 bases map to TRBD2. The CDR3 is 15 residues long. V lost 6 bases to trimming and J lost 0 bases; unmatched junction nucleotides: 6. The CDR3 coding sequence is TGTGCCAGCAGCCCGAGCGGGAAGAGCACAGATACGCAGTATTTT. Translating gives CASSPSGKSTDTQYF.

This chain uses TRBV29-1 with TRBJ2-5, with D possibly matching TRBD1 (5 bases). CDR1 SQVTM and CDR2 ANQGSEA come from the germline V gene. This CDR3 spans 12 amino acids. Trimming stripped 7 bases from V and 2 bases from J, with 11 bases between. In DNA, the CDR3 is TGCAGCGAGGCGACAGTTCAAGAGACCCAGTACTTC. Encoded protein: CSEATVQETQYF.

This clonotype has more than one count but fewer than ten. This chain connects TRBV7-2 to TRBJ2-3, with a tentative D call TRBD2 (5 bases). V was pared by 5 bases and J by 1 base, with 10 bases between. Germline CDR1 SGHTA, CDR2 FQGNSA. The CDR3 totals 14 residues. This CDR3 reads CASSQRLRTDTQYF. For the CDR3, the DNA is TGTGCCAGCAGCCAAAGACTACGCACAGATACGCAGTATTTT.

In this sample, this clonotype turned up a few times. This chain links TRBV7-9 with TRBJ2-7; TRBD2 matches 7 bases. The CDR3 has 13 amino acids. J gave up 7 bases and V 6 bases, and 9 bases lay outside the gene matches. The germline V gene encodes CDR1 SEHNR and CDR2 FQNEAQ (reference sequence). In DNA, the CDR3 is TGTGCCAGCAGTCCGGGGGGAATGGGGGAGCAGTACTTC. It encodes CASSPGGMGEQYF.

V gene TRBV7-2 combines with J gene TRBJ2-1, with D unclear. The germline V gene has CDR1 SGHTA and CDR2 FQGNSA. Trimming took 9 bases from V and 6 from J, leaving 12 bases between them. CDR3 length: 12 amino acids. The CDR3 DNA sequence: TGTGCCAGTGCTAGGGATCGCAATGAGCAGTTCTTC. Amino acids: CASARDRNEQFF.

As to this clonotype: The junction shows a germline mismatch at one end, possibly a read error. This chain uses TRBV3-1 with TRBJ2-7; 7 nucleotides line up with TRBD2. Germline CDR1 reads LGHDT; CDR2 reads YNNKEL (reference sequence). The CDR3 contains 17 residues. The CDR3 DNA reads TGTGCCAGCAACCAAGAGGCTGTGCGGGAGACAACCTACGAGCAGTACTTC. Protein: CASNQEAVRETTYEQYF.

The sample holds a few counts of this clonotype. This chain connects TRBV15 to TRBJ2-7; 10 nucleotides agree with TRBD1. The ends lost 1 base at V and 1 base at J; junction bases unmatched: 1. CDR3 length: 15 residues. In germline, CDR1 is LNHNV, CDR2 YYDKDF (reference sequence). The DNA of the CDR3 is TGTGCCACCAGCAGAGGACAGGGGGCTTCCTACGAGCAGTACTTC. Protein product: CATSRGQGASYEQYF.